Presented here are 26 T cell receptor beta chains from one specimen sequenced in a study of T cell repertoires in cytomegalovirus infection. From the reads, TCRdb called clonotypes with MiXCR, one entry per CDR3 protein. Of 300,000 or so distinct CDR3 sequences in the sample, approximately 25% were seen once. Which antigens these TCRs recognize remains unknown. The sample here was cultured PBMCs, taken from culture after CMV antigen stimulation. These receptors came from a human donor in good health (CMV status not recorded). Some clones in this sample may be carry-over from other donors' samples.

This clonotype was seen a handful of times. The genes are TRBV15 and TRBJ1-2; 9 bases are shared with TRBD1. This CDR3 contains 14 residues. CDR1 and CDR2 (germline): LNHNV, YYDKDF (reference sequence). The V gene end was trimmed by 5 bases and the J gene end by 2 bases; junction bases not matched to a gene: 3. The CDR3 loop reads CATSVDRGNYGYTF. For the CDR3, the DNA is TGTGCCACCAGCGTGGACAGGGGAAACTATGGCTACACCTTC.

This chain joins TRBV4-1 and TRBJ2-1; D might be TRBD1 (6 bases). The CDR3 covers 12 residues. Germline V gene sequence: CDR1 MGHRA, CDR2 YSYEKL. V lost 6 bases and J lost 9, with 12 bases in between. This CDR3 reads CASSGTKGEQFF. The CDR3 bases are TGCGCCAGCAGTGGGACAAAGGGTGAGCAGTTCTTC.

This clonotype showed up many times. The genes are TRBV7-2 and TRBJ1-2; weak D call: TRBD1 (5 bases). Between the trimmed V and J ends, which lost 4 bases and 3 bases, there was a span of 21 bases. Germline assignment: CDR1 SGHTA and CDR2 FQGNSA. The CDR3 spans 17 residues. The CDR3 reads CASSSTVRDGPYYGYTF. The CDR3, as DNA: TGTGCCAGCAGCTCCACCGTCCGGGACGGACCCTACTATGGCTACACCTTC.

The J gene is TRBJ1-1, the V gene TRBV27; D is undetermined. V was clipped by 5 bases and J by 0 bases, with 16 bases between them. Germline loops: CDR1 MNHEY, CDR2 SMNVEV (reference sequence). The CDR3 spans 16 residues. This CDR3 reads CASSPLPRLLNTEAFF. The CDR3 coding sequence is TGTGCCAGCAGTCCCCTCCCCCGACTGCTGAACACTGAAGCTTTCTTT.

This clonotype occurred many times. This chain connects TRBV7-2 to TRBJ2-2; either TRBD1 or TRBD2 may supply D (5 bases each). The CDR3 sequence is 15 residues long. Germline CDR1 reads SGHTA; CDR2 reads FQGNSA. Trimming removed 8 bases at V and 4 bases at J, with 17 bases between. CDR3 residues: CASVPGLAGTGELFF. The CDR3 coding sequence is TGTGCCAGCGTACCGGGGCTAGCTGGCACCGGGGAGCTGTTTTTT.

The CDR3 coding sequence is TGTGCCAGTGGCGTTGCTGCGGGCAATCAGCCCCAGCATTTT. This codes for CASGVAAGNQPQHF. The V gene is TRBV19, the J gene TRBJ1-5, with D uncertain. Trimming took 8 bases from V and 2 from J, leaving 13 bases between them. The CDR3 runs 14 residues. CDR1 and CDR2 from the germline V gene are LNHDA and SQIVND (reference sequence).

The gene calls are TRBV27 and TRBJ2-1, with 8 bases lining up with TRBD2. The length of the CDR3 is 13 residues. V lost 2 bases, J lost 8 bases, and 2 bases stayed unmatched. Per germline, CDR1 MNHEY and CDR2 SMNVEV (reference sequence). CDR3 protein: CASSLGLAYEQFF. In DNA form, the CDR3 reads TGTGCCAGCAGTTTAGGACTAGCTTATGAGCAGTTCTTC.

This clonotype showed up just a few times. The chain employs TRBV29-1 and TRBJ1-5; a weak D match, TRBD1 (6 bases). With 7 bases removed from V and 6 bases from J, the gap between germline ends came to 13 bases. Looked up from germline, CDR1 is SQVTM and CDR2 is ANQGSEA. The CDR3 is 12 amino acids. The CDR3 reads CSAKQGGQPQHF. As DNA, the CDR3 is TGCAGCGCTAAACAGGGTGGTCAGCCCCAGCATTTT.

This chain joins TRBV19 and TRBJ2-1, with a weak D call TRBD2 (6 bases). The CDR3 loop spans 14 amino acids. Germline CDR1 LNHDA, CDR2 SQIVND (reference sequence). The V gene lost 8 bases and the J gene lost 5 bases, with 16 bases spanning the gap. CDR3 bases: TGTGCCAGTGAAAACTTGGGACTTAACAATGAGCAGTTCTTC. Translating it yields CASENLGLNNEQFF.

The CDR3 loop reads CASSPLPPGTSWSSGANVLTF. CDR3 coding DNA: TGTGCCAGCAGCCCACTTCCTCCGGGGACTTCCTGGAGCTCTGGGGCCAACGTCCTGACTTTC. The gene calls are TRBV7-3 and TRBJ2-6; weak D call: TRBD2 (6 bases). Germline values: CDR1 SGHTA, CDR2 FQGTGA. The CDR3 loop spans 21 amino acids. The V and J ends lost 5 bases and 0 bases respectively, with 26 bases between them.

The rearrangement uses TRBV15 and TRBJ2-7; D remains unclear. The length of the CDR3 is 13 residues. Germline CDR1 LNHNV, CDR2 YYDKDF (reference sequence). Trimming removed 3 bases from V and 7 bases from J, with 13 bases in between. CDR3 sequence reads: CATSSSRAGEQYV. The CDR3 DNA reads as TGTGCCACCAGCAGTAGCCGGGCTGGAGAGCAGTACGTC.

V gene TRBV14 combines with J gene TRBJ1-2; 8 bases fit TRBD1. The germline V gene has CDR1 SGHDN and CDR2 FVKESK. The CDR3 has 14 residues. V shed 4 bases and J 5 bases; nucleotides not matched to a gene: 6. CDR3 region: CASSLNTGGYGYTF. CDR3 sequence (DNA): TGTGCCAGCAGCCTAAACACAGGGGGGTATGGCTACACCTTC.

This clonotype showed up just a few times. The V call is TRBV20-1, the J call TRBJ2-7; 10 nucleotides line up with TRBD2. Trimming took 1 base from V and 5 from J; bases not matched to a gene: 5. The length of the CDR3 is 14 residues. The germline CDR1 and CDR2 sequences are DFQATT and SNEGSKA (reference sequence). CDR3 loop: CSARVGTSGNEQYF. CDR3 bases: TGCAGTGCTAGAGTTGGAACTAGCGGGAACGAGCAGTACTTC.

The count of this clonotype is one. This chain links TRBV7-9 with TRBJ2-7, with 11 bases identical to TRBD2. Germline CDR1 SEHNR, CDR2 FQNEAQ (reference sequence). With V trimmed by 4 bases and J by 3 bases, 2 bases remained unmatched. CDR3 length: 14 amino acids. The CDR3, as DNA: TGTGCCAGCAGCTCTAGCGGGGGGAACTACGAGCAGTACGTC. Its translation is CASSSSGGNYEQYV.

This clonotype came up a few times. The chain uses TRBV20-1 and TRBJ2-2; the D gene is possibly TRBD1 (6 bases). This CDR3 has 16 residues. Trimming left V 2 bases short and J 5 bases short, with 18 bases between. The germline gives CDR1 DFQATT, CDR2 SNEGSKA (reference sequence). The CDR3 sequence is CSARTPSLGGTGELFF. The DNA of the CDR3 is TGCAGTGCTAGAACACCCTCCTTAGGGGGAACCGGGGAGCTGTTTTTT.

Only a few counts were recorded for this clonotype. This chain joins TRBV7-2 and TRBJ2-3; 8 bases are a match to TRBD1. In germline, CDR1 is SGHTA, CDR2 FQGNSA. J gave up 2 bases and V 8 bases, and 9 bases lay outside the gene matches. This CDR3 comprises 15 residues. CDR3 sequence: CASRAATGATDTQYF. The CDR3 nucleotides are TGTGCCAGCCGGGCCGCGACAGGGGCCACAGATACGCAGTATTTT.

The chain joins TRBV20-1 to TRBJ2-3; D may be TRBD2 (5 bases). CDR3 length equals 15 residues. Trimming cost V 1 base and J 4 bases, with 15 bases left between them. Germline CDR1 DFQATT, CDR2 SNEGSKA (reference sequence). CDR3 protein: CSARARVGAADTQYF. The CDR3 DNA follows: TGCAGTGCTAGAGCCCGGGTAGGAGCGGCAGATACGCAGTATTTT.

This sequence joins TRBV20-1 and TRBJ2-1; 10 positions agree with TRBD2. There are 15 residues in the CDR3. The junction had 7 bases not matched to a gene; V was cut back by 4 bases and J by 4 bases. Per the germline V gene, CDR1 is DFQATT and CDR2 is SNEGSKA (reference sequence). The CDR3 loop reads CSATGTSERYNEQFF. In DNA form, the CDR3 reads TGCAGTGCTACCGGGACTAGCGAGAGGTACAATGAGCAGTTCTTC.

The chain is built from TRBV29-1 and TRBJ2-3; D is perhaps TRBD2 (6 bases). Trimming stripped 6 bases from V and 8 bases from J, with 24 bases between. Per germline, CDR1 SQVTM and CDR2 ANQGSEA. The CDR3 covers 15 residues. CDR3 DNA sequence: TGCAGCGTCGACCCCCAAAGCGGGTCGAGGGGTACGCAGTATTTT. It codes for CSVDPQSGSRGTQYF.

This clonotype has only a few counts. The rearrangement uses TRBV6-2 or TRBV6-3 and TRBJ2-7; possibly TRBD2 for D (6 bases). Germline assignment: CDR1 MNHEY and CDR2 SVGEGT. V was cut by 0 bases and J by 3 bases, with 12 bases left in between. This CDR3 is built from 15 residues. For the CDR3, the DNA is TGTGCCAGCAGTTACTCGACACTAGCAGTCTACGAGCAGTACGTC. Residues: CASSYSTLAVYEQYV.

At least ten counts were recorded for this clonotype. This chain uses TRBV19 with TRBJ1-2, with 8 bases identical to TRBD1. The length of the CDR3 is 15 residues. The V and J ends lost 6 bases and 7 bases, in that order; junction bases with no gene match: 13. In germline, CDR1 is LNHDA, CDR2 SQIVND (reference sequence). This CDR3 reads CASSTGQADSIGYTF. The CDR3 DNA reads TGTGCCAGTAGCACGGGACAGGCGGACTCCATTGGCTACACCTTC.

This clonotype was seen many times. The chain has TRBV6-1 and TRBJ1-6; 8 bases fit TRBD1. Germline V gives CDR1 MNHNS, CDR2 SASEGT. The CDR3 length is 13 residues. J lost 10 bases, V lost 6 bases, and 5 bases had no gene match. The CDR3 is CASRGTGGSPLHF. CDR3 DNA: TGTGCCAGCAGAGGGACAGGCGGATCACCCCTCCACTTT.

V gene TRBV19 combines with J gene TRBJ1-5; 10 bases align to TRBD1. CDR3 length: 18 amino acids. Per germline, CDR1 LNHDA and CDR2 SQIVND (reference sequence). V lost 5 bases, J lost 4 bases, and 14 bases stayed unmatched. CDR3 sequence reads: CASSFSSGTGVGNQPQHF. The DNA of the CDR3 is TGTGCCAGTAGTTTCTCGTCCGGGACAGGGGTTGGGAATCAGCCCCAGCATTTT.

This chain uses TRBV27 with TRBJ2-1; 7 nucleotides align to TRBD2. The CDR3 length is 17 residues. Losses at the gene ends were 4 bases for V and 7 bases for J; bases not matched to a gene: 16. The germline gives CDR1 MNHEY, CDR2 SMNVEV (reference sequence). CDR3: CASSSSWGGRGGNEQFF. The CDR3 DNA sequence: TGTGCCAGCAGTTCCTCCTGGGGGGGGAGAGGCGGAAATGAGCAGTTCTTC.

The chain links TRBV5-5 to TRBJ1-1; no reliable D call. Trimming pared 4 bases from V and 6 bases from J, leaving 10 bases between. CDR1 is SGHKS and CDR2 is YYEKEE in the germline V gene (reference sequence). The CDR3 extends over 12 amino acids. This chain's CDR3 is CASSPPPAEAFF. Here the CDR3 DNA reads TGTGCCAGCAGCCCCCCCCCGGCTGAAGCTTTCTTT.

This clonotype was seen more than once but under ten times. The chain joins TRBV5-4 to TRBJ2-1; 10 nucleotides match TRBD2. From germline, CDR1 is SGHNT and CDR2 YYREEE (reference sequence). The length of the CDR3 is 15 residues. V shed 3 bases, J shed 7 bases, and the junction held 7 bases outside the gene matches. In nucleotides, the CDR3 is TGTGCCAGCAGCTCGACTAGCGGGCTCCTTAATGAGCAGTTCTTC. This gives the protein CASSSTSGLLNEQFF.